The 31 T cell receptor beta chains reported below all come from one sample, sequenced in a study of cytomegalovirus exposure and HLA in healthy donors (dated by TCRdb to the late 2010s). Receptor libraries were prepared by the immunoSEQ multiplex PCR assay. TCRdb retrieved this table from immuneACCESS and kept in-frame rearrangements only. Not all clones are present; in checked studies, unresolved V genes account for under half, and no reason is known for the remainder. The table for this sample lists 220,000 or so clones; 65% to 85% of them were counted only once. The ten biggest clones cover more than 13% of the sample. The sequenced sample consisted of PBMCs. The receptor source for this set is a woman in her twenties or thirties in good health and CMV-seropositive.

The chain recombines TRBV27 with TRBJ2-7; D call uncertain. CDR1 and CDR2 (germline): MNHEY, SMNVEV (reference sequence). The CDR3 length is 13 residues. Trimming left V 3 bases short and J 4 bases short, with 10 bases between. Here the CDR3 DNA reads TGTGCCAGCAGTTTCGGACCGAATTACGAGCAGTACTTC. This sequence encodes CASSFGPNYEQYF.

This clone showed up just a few times. The chain carries TRBV11-3 and TRBJ2-6; D might be TRBD1 (5 bases). The ends were cut back, 3 bases at V and 0 bases at J, with 9 bases in the middle. Germline CDR1 reads SGHNT; CDR2 reads YENEEA. This CDR3 region has 16 residues. CDR3 region: CASSFDSHSGANVLTF. CDR3 nucleotide sequence: TGTGCCAGCAGCTTTGACAGCCACTCTGGGGCCAACGTCCTGACTTTC.

This chain connects TRBV30 to TRBJ2-7; 7 bases map to TRBD1. The germline CDR1 and CDR2 sequences are GTSNPN and SVGIG (reference sequence). V shed 0 bases, J shed 0 bases, and the junction held 5 bases outside the gene matches. The CDR3 contains 15 residues. CDR3 sequence (DNA): TGTGCCTGGAGTGTCCCGGGACAGATCTCCTACGAGCAGTACTTC. Its translation: CAWSVPGQISYEQYF.

About this clone itself: The sample has other DNA sequences that encode this CDR3 too. The rearrangement joins TRBV5-1 to TRBJ1-1; TRBD1 might be the D (5 bases). CDR3 size: 14 residues. Germline V gives CDR1 SGHRS, CDR2 YFSETQ. Between the trimmed V and J ends, which lost 1 base and 1 base, there was a span of 8 bases. CDR3 in amino acids: CASSLTGTNTEAFF. The CDR3 DNA reads as TGCGCCAGCAGCTTGACCGGGACGAACACTGAAGCTTTCTTT.

This chain connects TRBV29-1 to TRBJ2-1, with 11 nucleotides matching TRBD2. V was clipped by 6 bases and J by 5 bases; unmatched bases: 6. Germline V gene data show CDR1 as SQVTM and CDR2 as ANQGSEA. The CDR3 has 14 amino acids. The CDR3 sequence is CSVVAGGPDNEQFF. DNA for the CDR3: TGCAGCGTGGTAGCGGGAGGGCCGGACAATGAGCAGTTCTTC.

The sample holds a few counts of this clone. The V and J genes are TRBV7-9 and TRBJ1-5; D uncertain. Germline CDR1 reads SEHNR; CDR2 reads FQNEAQ (reference sequence). V lost 5 bases, J lost 0 bases, and 11 bases lay in between. The CDR3 loop spans 15 amino acids. CDR3 in amino acids: CASSRTGNSNQPQHF. CDR3 DNA sequence: TGTGCCAGCAGCCGGACGGGGAATAGCAATCAGCCCCAGCATTTT.

This chain connects TRBV4-1 to TRBJ2-1; 11 bases align to TRBD2. V shed 1 base, J shed 9 bases, and the junction held 8 bases outside the gene matches. Germline values: CDR1 MGHRA, CDR2 YSYEKL. There are 16 residues in the CDR3. The DNA for the CDR3 is TGCGCCAGCAGCCAAGTGGCACTAGCGGGAGCTGGTGAGCAGTTCTTC. Amino acids: CASSQVALAGAGEQFF.

The chain combines TRBV5-1 with TRBJ2-2, with TRBD2 as a possible D gene (5 bases). The germline V gene encodes CDR1 SGHRS and CDR2 YFSETQ. This CDR3 has 14 residues. Trimming pared 6 bases from V and 3 bases from J, leaving 12 bases between. The CDR3 DNA reads TGCGCCAGCAAGACGGGATCTCACACCGGGGAGCTGTTTTTT. Its translation is CASKTGSHTGELFF.

This chain uses TRBV19 with TRBJ2-1, with D possibly matching TRBD2 (6 bases). This CDR3 has 15 amino acids. Germline V gives CDR1 LNHDA, CDR2 SQIVND (reference sequence). With 7 bases removed from V and 8 bases from J, the gap between germline ends came to 21 bases. The chain's CDR3 is CASNPGLTMGDEQFF. The CDR3 bases are TGTGCCAGTAACCCGGGACTCACCATGGGGGATGAGCAGTTCTTC.

The genes are TRBV27 and TRBJ1-5; possible D gene TRBD1, 5 bases. CDR1 and CDR2 from the germline V gene are MNHEY and SMNVEV (reference sequence). The CDR3 extends over 11 amino acids. V was pared by 11 bases and J by 7 bases, with 12 bases between. The CDR3 sequence is CAAGGAQPQHF. DNA of the CDR3: TGTGCCGCCGGGGGTGCCCAGCCCCAGCATTTT.

This chain links TRBV28 with TRBJ1-5; D might be TRBD1 (6 bases). The germline gives CDR1 MDHEN, CDR2 SYDVKM. This CDR3 has 14 residues. The V gene lost 5 bases and the J gene lost 6 bases, with 14 bases spanning the gap. The CDR3 sequence: CASSNPGDGQPQHF. Here the CDR3 DNA reads TGTGCCAGCAGTAACCCAGGGGACGGTCAGCCCCAGCATTTT.

The CDR3 loop is CASSFAGPGNTIYF. Here the CDR3 DNA reads TGTGCCAGCAGTTTTGCAGGGCCGGGAAACACCATATATTTT. This chain joins TRBV7-9 and TRBJ1-3, with a possible D match to TRBD1 (5 bases). The V end was cut by 6 bases, the J end by 4 bases, with 13 bases between. CDR1 and CDR2 from the germline V gene are SEHNR and FQNEAQ (reference sequence). The CDR3 is made up of 14 amino acids.

A few counts support this clone. The DNA of the CDR3 is TGTGCCAGCAGTTCAGGGGCTACCTACGAGCAGTACTTC. Protein product: CASSSGATYEQYF. V usage is TRBV28 and J usage is TRBJ2-7; the D gene is possibly TRBD1 (6 bases). Trimming took off 4 bases at V and 2 bases at J, with 9 bases between the two ends. The CDR3 totals 13 residues. Germline values: CDR1 MDHEN, CDR2 SYDVKM.

J is TRBJ2-5 and V is TRBV7-8, with 9 bases aligning to TRBD2. Trimming at V came to 5 bases and at J to 2 bases, leaving 6 bases not matched to a gene. The CDR3 covers 15 residues. Germline CDR1 SGHVS, CDR2 FQNEAQ. CDR3 loop: CASSLETSGQETQYF. The CDR3 DNA is TGTGCCAGCAGCCTGGAGACTAGCGGACAAGAGACCCAGTACTTC.

The chain links TRBV4-1 to TRBJ1-5; 7 bases are a match to TRBD1. Trimming at V came to 4 bases and at J to 1 base, leaving 19 bases not matched to a gene. The CDR3 extends over 20 amino acids. CDR1 is MGHRA, CDR2 YSYEKL, per germline. The CDR3 DNA reads TGCGCCAGCAGCCGGTACACAGGGGACTCCGGGACGGGAAGCAATCAGCCCCAGCATTTT. Residues: CASSRYTGDSGTGSNQPQHF.

V gene TRBV7-2 combines with J gene TRBJ1-5; perhaps TRBD1 as D (5 bases). V shed 2 bases and J shed 8 bases, with 10 bases lying between them. The CDR3 length is 13 residues. Looked up from germline, CDR1 is SGHTA and CDR2 is FQGNSA. CDR3 in amino acids: CASSLNGGEPQHF. The CDR3 DNA is TGTGCCAGCAGCTTAAATGGGGGTGAGCCCCAGCATTTT.

This chain connects TRBV7-8 to TRBJ1-2, with 7 bases identical to TRBD1. With V trimmed by 4 bases and J by 2 bases, 10 bases remained unmatched. CDR3 size: 16 residues. Germline CDR1 SGHVS, CDR2 FQNEAQ. For the CDR3, the DNA is TGTGCCAGCAGCTCCGAAGCGCCGGGACAGAACTATGGCTACACCTTC. Protein: CASSSEAPGQNYGYTF. The variable domain in full, completed from reference TRBV7-8 and TRBJ1-2, reads GAGVSQSPRYKVAKRGQDVALRCDPISGHVSLFWYQQALGQGPEFLTYFQNEAQLDKSGLPSDRFFAERPEGSVSTLKIQRTQQEDSAVYLCASSSEAPGQNYGYTFGSGTRLTVV.

This sequence joins TRBV29-1 and TRBJ2-1; TRBD1 or TRBD2 may be the D gene (5 bases each). CDR1 is SQVTM, CDR2 ANQGSEA, per germline. This CDR3 comprises 14 residues. V was trimmed by 8 bases and J by 0 bases, leaving 14 bases between them. The CDR3 nucleotides read TGCAGCTACCGGGACCGCCGCTCCTACAATGAGCAGTTCTTC. It is translated as CSYRDRRSYNEQFF.

This clone has only a few counts. V usage is TRBV30 and J usage is TRBJ1-2, with TRBD1 identical over 7 bases. From germline, CDR1 is GTSNPN and CDR2 SVGIG (reference sequence). V trimming: 5 bases; J trimming: 0 bases; junction bases outside the gene matches: 3. The CDR3 loop spans 13 amino acids. CDR3 residues: CAWLDRANYGYTF. In DNA form, the CDR3 reads TGTGCCTGGTTAGACAGGGCTAACTATGGCTACACCTTC. Filled out from reference TRBV30 and TRBJ1-2, the complete variable domain reads SQTIHQWPATLVQPVGSPLSLECTVEGTSNPNLYWYRQAAGRGLQLLFYSVGIGQISSEVPQNLSASRPQDRQFILSSKKLLLSDSGFYLCAWLDRANYGYTFGSGTRLTVV.

V gene TRBV19 combines with J gene TRBJ1-1, with TRBD1 identical over 8 bases. The germline gives CDR1 LNHDA, CDR2 SQIVND (reference sequence). The CDR3 is 14 amino acids. The ends lost 5 bases at V and 5 bases at J; junction bases unmatched: 7. CDR3 sequence (DNA): TGTGCCAGTAGTTTGCAGGGGGCGCCGACTGAAGCTTTCTTT. Residues: CASSLQGAPTEAFF.

This chain joins TRBV5-1 and TRBJ1-1; D not certain. With 0 bases removed from V and 0 bases from J, the gap between germline ends came to 6 bases. Germline V gives CDR1 SGHRS, CDR2 YFSETQ. The CDR3 has 14 residues. Here the CDR3 reads CASSLVVMNTEAFF. As DNA, the CDR3 is TGCGCCAGCAGCTTGGTAGTCATGAACACTGAAGCTTTCTTT.

The gene calls are TRBV4-1 and TRBJ2-7, with 8 bases aligning to TRBD2. V gave up 4 bases and J gave up 5 bases; unmatched junction bases: 10. CDR3 length: 15 residues. Germline CDR1 reads MGHRA; CDR2 reads YSYEKL. In nucleotides, the CDR3 is TGCGCCAGCAGCCGACGCGGGGGGTTAAGGAACGAGCAGTACTTC. It translates to CASSRRGGLRNEQYF.

This clone appeared a few times. J is TRBJ1-3 and V is TRBV30; D gene unclear. Trimming shortened V by 5 bases and J by 0 bases, and 14 bases separated the two germline ends. This CDR3 comprises 15 residues. Looked up from germline, CDR1 is GTSNPN and CDR2 is SVGIG (reference sequence). In DNA, the CDR3 is TGTGCCTGGGGCCGGCGGGCTTACTCTGGAAACACCATATATTTT. It codes for CAWGRRAYSGNTIYF.

This clone was recorded only once. CDR3 sequence reads: CASTLSGSNYGYTF. The CDR3 bases are TGTGCCAGCACCCTCTCGGGGTCTAACTATGGCTACACCTTC. This sequence joins TRBV9 and TRBJ1-2; D is unresolved. Between the trimmed V and J ends, which lost 6 bases and 0 bases, there was a span of 12 bases. The CDR3 consists of 14 residues. Per the germline V gene, CDR1 is SGDLS and CDR2 is YYNGEE.

This sequence joins TRBV5-1 and TRBJ1-2; 10 bases align to TRBD1. CDR1 is SGHRS and CDR2 is YFSETQ in the germline V gene. Germline trimming cut 3 bases from V and 8 bases from J; bases unmatched to any gene: 7. This CDR3 region has 14 residues. In DNA form, the CDR3 reads TGCGCCAGCAGCTCAGGACAGGGGGTTTCGGGCTACACCTTC. The encoded protein is CASSSGQGVSGYTF.

This chain links TRBV6-5 with TRBJ2-2, with 8 bases identical to TRBD2. V gave up 3 bases and J gave up 5 bases; unmatched junction bases: 8. This CDR3 is 16 amino acids long. The germline gives CDR1 MNHEY, CDR2 SVGAGI. CDR3: CASSYSSSGQTGELFF. The CDR3 DNA sequence: TGTGCCAGCAGTTATTCGTCTAGCGGGCAGACCGGGGAGCTGTTTTTT.

This clone has just a few counts. The V gene is TRBV7-2, the J gene TRBJ1-5; D may be TRBD1 (5 bases). This CDR3 has 13 residues. Germline V gene data show CDR1 as SGHTA and CDR2 as FQGNSA. Deletions cut 5 bases from V and 4 bases from J, with 9 bases between. In DNA, the CDR3 is TGTGCCAGCAGCCCCGGGGCTAATCAGCCCCAGCATTTT. Translation: CASSPGANQPQHF.

The CDR3 sequence is CASSSLGGTKTQYF. Here the CDR3 DNA reads TGTGCCAGCAGTTCCCTCGGAGGGACGAAGACCCAGTACTTC. The J gene is TRBJ2-5, the V gene TRBV27; D may be TRBD2 (6 bases). CDR1 and CDR2 from the germline V gene are MNHEY and SMNVEV (reference sequence). Trimming pared 4 bases from V and 6 bases from J, leaving 15 bases between. The CDR3 loop spans 14 amino acids.

The chain employs TRBV6-1 and TRBJ1-2; 9 bases map to TRBD1. The CDR3 extends over 15 amino acids. V lost 1 base to trimming and J lost 4 bases; unmatched junction nucleotides: 4. Germline V lookup: CDR1 MNHNS, CDR2 SASEGT. The CDR3 loop reads CASSEEGDRVYGYTF. CDR3 DNA: TGTGCCAGCAGTGAAGAAGGGGACAGGGTCTATGGCTACACCTTC.

V is TRBV5-1 and J is TRBJ1-4; maybe TRBD1 (6 bases). Trimming shortened V by 1 base and J by 5 bases, and 12 bases separated the two germline ends. The CDR3 is made up of 15 amino acids. Germline V gene lookup returns CDR1 SGHRS and CDR2 YFSETQ. The CDR3 DNA is TGCGCCAGCAGCTTGTGGGGGGGCTCAAATGAAAAACTGTTTTTT. Its translation is CASSLWGGSNEKLFF.

V gene TRBV5-6 combines with J gene TRBJ2-7; unclear D gene. CDR1 SGHDT and CDR2 YYEEEE come from the germline V gene. The CDR3 length is 12 residues. V was pared by 0 bases and J by 3 bases, with 4 bases between. CDR3 residues: CASSLGRYEQYF. For the CDR3, the DNA is TGTGCCAGCAGCTTGGGCCGCTACGAGCAGTACTTC.